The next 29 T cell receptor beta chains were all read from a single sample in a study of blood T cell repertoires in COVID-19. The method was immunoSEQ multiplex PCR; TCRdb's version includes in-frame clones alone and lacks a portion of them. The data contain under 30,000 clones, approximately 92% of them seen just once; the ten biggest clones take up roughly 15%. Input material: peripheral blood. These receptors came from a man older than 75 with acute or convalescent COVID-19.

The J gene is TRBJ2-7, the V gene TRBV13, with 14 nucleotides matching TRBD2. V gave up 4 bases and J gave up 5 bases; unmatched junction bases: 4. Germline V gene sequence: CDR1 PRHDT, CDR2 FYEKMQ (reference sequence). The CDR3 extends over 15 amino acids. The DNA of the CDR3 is TGTGCCAGCAGCTCAAGGGGACTAGCGGGGGACGAGCAGTACTTC. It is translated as CASSSRGLAGDEQYF.

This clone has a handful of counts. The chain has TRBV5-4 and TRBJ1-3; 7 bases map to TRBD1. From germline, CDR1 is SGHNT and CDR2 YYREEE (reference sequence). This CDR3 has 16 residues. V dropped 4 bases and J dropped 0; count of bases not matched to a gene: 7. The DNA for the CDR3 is TGTGCCAGCAGCCCTGCCTCAGGGGGCTCTGGAAACACCATATATTTT. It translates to CASSPASGGSGNTIYF.

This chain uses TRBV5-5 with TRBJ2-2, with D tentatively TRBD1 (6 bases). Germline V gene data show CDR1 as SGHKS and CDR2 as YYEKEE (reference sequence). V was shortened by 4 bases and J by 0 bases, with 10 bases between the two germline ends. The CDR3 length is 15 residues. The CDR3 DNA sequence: TGTGCCAGCAGCCGACAGGCCCCGAACACCGGGGAGCTGTTTTTT. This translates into CASSRQAPNTGELFF.

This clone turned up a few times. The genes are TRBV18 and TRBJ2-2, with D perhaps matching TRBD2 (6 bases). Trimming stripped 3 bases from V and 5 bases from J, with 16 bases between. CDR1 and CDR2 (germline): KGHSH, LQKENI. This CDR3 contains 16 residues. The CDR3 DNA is TGTGCCAGCTCACCGCCGGGACTCCGATGGACCGGGGAGCTGTTTTTT. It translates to CASSPPGLRWTGELFF.

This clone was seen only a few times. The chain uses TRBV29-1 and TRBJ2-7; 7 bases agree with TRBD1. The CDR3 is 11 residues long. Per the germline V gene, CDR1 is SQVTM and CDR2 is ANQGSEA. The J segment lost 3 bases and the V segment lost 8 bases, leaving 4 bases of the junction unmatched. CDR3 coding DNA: TGCAGCTCAAGGGACAGCTACGAGCAGTACTTC. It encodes CSSRDSYEQYF.

The CDR3 coding sequence is TGTGCCAGCAGTTACGCCCGGGAGGGCTACACCTTC. Its translation is CASSYAREGYTF. The chain joins TRBV6-2 or TRBV6-3 to TRBJ1-2; D remains unclear. The length of the CDR3 is 12 residues. Germline V CDR1 and CDR2: MNHEY, SVGEGT. Between the trimmed V and J ends, which lost 2 bases and 8 bases, there was a span of 9 bases.

The CDR3 sequence: CASSQGDAGDYSNQPQHF. Here the CDR3 DNA reads TGTGCCAGCAGCCAAGGGGATGCGGGGGATTATAGCAATCAGCCCCAGCATTTT. V and J are TRBV3-1 (or the pseudogene TRBV3-2) and TRBJ1-5, with D possibly matching TRBD1 (5 bases). The V and J ends lost 1 base and 0 bases respectively, with 16 bases between them. The CDR3 consists of 18 residues. Germline CDR1 reads LGHDT; CDR2 reads YNNKEL (reference sequence).

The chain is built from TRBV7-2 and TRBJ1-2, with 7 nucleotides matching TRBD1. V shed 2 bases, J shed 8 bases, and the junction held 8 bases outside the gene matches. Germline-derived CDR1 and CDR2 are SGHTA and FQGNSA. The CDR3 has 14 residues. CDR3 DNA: TGTGCCAGCAGCTTAAGTAGAGGGGGCAGGGGCTACACCTTC. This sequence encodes CASSLSRGGRGYTF.

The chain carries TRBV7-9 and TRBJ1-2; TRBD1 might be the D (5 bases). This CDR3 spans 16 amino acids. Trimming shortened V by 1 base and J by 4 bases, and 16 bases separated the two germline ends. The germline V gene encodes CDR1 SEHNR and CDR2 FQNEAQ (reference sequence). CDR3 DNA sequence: TGTGCCAGCAGCTTAGTCGGTGGAGGGGTAGCCTATGGCTACACCTTC. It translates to CASSLVGGGVAYGYTF.

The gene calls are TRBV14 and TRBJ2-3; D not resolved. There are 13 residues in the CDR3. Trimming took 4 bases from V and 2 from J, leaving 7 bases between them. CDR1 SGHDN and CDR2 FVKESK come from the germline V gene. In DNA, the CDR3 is TGTGCCAGCAGCCGTCAGGCCACAGATACGCAGTATTTT. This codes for CASSRQATDTQYF.

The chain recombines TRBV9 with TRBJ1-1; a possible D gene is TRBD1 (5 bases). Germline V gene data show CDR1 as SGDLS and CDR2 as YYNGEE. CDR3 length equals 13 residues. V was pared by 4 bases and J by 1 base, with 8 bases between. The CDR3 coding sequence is TGTGCCAGCAGCCCGACAGCGAACACTGAAGCTTTCTTT. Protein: CASSPTANTEAFF.

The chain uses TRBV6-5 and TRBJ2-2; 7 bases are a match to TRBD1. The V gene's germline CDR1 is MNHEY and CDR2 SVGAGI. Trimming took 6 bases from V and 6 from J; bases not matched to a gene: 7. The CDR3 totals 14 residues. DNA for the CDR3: TGTGCCAGCAGGGGACAGACCACCTCCGGGGAGCTGTTTTTT. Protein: CASRGQTTSGELFF.

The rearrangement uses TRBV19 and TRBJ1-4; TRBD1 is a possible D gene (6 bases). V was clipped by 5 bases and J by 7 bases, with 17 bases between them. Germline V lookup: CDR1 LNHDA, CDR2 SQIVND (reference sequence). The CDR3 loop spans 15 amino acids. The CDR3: CASSPRGGVGEKLFF. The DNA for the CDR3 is TGTGCCAGTAGTCCCCGAGGGGGGGTGGGTGAAAAACTGTTTTTT.

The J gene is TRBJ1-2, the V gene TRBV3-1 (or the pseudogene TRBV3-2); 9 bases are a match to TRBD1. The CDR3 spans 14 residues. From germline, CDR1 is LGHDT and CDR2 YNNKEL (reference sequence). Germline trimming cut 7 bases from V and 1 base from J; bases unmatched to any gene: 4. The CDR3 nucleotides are TGTGCCAGCACCGACAGGGGGGTTAACTATGGCTACACCTTC. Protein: CASTDRGVNYGYTF.

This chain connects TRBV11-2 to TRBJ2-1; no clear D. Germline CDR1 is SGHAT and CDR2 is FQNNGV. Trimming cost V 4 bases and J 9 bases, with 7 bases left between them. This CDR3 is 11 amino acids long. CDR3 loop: CASSSKSEQFF. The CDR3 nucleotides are TGTGCCAGCAGCTCGAAGAGTGAGCAGTTCTTC.

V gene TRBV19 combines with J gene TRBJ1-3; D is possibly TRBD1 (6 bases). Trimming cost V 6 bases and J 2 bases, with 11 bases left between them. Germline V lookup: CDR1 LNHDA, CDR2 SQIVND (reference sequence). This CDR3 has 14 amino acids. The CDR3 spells CASSRTEPGNTIYF. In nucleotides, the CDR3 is TGTGCCAGTAGCCGGACAGAACCTGGAAACACCATATATTTT.

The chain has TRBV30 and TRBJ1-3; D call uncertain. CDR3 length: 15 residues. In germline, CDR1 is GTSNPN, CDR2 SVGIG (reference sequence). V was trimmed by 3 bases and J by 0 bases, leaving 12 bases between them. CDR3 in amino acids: CAWSPGLVSGNTIYF. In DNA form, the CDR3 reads TGTGCCTGGAGCCCTGGTTTAGTCTCTGGAAACACCATATATTTT.

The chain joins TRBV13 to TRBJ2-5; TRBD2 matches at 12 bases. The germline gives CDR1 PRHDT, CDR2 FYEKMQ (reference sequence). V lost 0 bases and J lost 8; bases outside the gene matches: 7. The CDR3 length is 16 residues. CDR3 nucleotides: TGTGCCAGCAGCTTAGGCCCAAGGACTAGCGGGGAAACCCAGTACTTC. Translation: CASSLGPRTSGETQYF.

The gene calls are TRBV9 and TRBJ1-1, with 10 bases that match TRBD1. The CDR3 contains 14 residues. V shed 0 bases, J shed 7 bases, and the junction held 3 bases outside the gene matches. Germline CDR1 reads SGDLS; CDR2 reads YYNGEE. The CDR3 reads CASSVEGQGGEAFF. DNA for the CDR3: TGTGCCAGCAGCGTAGAAGGACAGGGGGGTGAAGCTTTCTTT. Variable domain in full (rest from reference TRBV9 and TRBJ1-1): DSGVTQTPKHLITATGQRVTLRCSPRSGDLSVYWYQQSLDQGLQFLIQYYNGEERAKGNILERFSAQQFPDLHSELNLSSLELGDSALYFCASSVEGQGGEAFFGQGTRLTVV.

The CDR3 nucleotides read TGCGCCAGCAGCTTGGATGGGACAGGGATCACTGAAGCTTTCTTT. As protein: CASSLDGTGITEAFF. This chain uses TRBV5-1 with TRBJ1-1; 9 nucleotides agree with TRBD1. The CDR3 loop spans 15 amino acids. Losses at the gene ends were 0 bases for V and 4 bases for J; bases not matched to a gene: 4. Germline V gene lookup returns CDR1 SGHRS and CDR2 YFSETQ.

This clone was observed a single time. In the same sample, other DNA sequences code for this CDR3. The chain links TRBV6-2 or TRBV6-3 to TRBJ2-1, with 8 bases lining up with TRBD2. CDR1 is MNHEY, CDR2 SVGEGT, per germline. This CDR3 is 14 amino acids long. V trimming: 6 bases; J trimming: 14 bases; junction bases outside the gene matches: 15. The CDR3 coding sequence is TGTGCCAGCAGCCCCGCTGCTACGGGGGGGAATGAGTTCTTC. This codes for CASSPAATGGNEFF.

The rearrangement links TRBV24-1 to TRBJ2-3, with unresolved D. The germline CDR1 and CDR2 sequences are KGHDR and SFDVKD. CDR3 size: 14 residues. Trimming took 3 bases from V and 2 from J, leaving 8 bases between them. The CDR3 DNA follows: TGTGCCACCAGTGATAAAACAGTCACAGATACGCAGTATTTT. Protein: CATSDKTVTDTQYF.

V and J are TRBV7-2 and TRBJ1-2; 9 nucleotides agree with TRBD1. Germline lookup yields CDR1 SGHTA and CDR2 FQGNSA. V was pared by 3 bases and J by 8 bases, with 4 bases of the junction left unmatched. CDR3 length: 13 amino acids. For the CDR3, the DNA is TGTGCCAGCAGCTTGGGGACAGGGATGGGCTACACCTTC. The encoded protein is CASSLGTGMGYTF.

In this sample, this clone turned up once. The CDR3 region is CAWSSGQVNTEAFF. The CDR3 DNA follows: TGTGCCTGGAGTTCGGGACAGGTGAACACTGAAGCTTTCTTT. V gene TRBV30 combines with J gene TRBJ1-1; TRBD1 agrees at 8 bases. J lost 0 bases, V lost 2 bases, and 2 bases had no gene match. Germline CDR1 GTSNPN, CDR2 SVGIG (reference sequence). CDR3 length: 14 amino acids.

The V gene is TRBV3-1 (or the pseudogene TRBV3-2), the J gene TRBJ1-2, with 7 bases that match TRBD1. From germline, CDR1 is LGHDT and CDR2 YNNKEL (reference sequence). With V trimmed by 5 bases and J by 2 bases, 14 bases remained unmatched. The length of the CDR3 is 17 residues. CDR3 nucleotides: TGTGCCAGCAGCGGTGCGACCCGGGGACAGCCAAACTATGGCTACACCTTC. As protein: CASSGATRGQPNYGYTF.

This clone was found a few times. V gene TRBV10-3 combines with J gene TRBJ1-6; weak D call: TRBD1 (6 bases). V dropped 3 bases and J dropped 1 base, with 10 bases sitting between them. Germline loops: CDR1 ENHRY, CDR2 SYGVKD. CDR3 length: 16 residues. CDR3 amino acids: CAISDSGTSYNSPLHF. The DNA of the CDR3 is TGTGCCATCAGTGATTCCGGGACATCCTATAATTCACCCCTCCACTTT.

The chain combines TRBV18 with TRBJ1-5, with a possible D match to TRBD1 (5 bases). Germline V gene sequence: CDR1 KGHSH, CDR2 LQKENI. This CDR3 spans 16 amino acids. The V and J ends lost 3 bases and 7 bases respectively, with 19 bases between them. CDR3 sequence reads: CASSPPVGAVGQPQHF. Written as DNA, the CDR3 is TGTGCCAGCTCACCCCCGGTAGGGGCAGTCGGCCAGCCCCAGCATTTT.

The CDR3 is CASSYEGASTEAFF. The CDR3 nucleotides are TGTGCCAGCAGTTACGAGGGGGCGAGCACTGAAGCTTTCTTT. The chain joins TRBV6-6 to TRBJ1-1; TRBD1 matches 7 bases. Germline CDR1 is MNHNY and CDR2 is SVGAGI (reference sequence). The CDR3 covers 14 residues. J gave up 4 bases and V 2 bases, and 4 bases lay outside the gene matches.

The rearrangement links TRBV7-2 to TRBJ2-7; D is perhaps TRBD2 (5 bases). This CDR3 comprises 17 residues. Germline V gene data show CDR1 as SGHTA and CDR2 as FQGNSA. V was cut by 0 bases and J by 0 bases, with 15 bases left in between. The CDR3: CASSLALGLAPSYEQYF. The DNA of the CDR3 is TGTGCCAGCAGCTTAGCTTTAGGACTGGCCCCCTCCTACGAGCAGTACTTC.